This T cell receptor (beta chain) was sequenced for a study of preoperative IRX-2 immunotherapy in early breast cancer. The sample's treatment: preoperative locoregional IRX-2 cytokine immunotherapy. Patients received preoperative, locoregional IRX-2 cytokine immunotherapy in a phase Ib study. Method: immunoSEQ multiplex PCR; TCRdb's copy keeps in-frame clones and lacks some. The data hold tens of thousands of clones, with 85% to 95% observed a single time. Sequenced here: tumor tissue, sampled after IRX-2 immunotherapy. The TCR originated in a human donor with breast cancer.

CDR3 protein: CASKPATTNNEQFF. The CDR3 coding sequence is TGTGCCAGTAAGCCAGCCACGACGAACAATGAGCAGTTCTTC. The V gene is TRBV19, the J gene TRBJ2-1; the D is unclear. The germline CDR1 and CDR2 sequences are LNHDA and SQIVND (reference sequence). This CDR3 has 14 amino acids. V was trimmed by 7 bases and J by 5 bases, leaving 15 bases between them.